Reported below is one T cell receptor (beta chain). The sample is drawn from a study of blood T cell repertoires in COVID-19. As for the study in general: In each case, the material was cDNA or gDNA derived from T cells, B-cell-depleted T cells, or PBMCs.

The CDR3 has 13 residues. Germline trimming cut 4 bases from V and 5 bases from J; bases unmatched to any gene: 5. Germline V gene data show CDR1 as MNHEY and CDR2 as SVGAGI. Repertoires were generated with immunoSEQ multiplex PCR, while TCRdb's copy carries only in-frame clones and drops some. The sample lists tens of thousands of clones; about 82% were seen once. The chain employs TRBV6-5 and TRBJ2-7; 7 bases fit TRBD2. The sequencing input was peripheral blood. This receptor was taken from a woman older than 75 with acute or convalescent COVID-19. The DNA for the CDR3 is TGTGCCAGCAGTTTTGCGGGAGCCAACGAGCAGTACGTC. It is translated as CASSFAGANEQYV.